Shown below are 25 T cell receptor beta chains from a single sample sequenced in a study of T-cell memory formation after mild COVID-19. TCRdb reprocessed the 5' RACE reads with MiXCR, giving one entry per CDR3 protein. Of about half a million distinct CDR3 sequences in the sample, approximately 18% were seen once. Sequencing was carried out using PBMCs or a T cell subset sorted from them (not recorded which). These receptors originate from an adult woman who had mild COVID-19 (a few samples of this study predate the infection). Cell type and time point are not known.

In DNA form, the CDR3 reads TGTGCCAGCAGTTTTGGCAGGGGTTTGGGAGAGACCCAGTACTTC. Protein sequence: CASSFGRGLGETQYF. The chain is built from TRBV12-3 or TRBV12-4 and TRBJ2-5; possible D gene TRBD1, 6 bases. CDR3 length: 15 residues. Trimming took off 3 bases at V and 4 bases at J, with 15 bases between the two ends.

This clonotype occurred a few times. The chain employs TRBV6-5 and TRBJ1-4; D is possibly TRBD1 (5 bases). There are 16 residues in the CDR3. CDR1 and CDR2 from the germline V gene are MNHEY and SVGAGI. V dropped 0 bases and J dropped 7 bases, with 15 bases sitting between them. The CDR3, as DNA: TGTGCCAGCAGTTACTCGTTTACAGGTCGCTTTGAAAAACTGTTTTTT. Amino acid sequence: CASSYSFTGRFEKLFF.

The chain employs TRBV23-1 and TRBJ2-4, with D possibly being TRBD1 or TRBD2 (6 bases each). TRBV23-1 is classed as an ORF, of uncertain function. V lost 0 bases and J lost 1, with 13 bases in between. The CDR3 spans 17 residues. CDR3 region: CASSQSSGAGAKNIQYF. The CDR3 coding sequence is TGCGCCAGCAGTCAATCGTCGGGGGCGGGGGCCAAAAACATTCAGTACTTC.

This clonotype turned up a few times. The chain uses TRBV18 and TRBJ2-1, with 7 bases that match TRBD2. This CDR3 is 16 amino acids long. Trimming took 0 bases from V and 0 from J; bases not matched to a gene: 2. Germline CDR1 and CDR2: KGHSH and LQKENI. CDR3: CASSPPSGPSYNEQFF. The CDR3 DNA sequence: TGTGCCAGCTCACCACCTAGCGGGCCCTCCTACAATGAGCAGTTCTTC.

This clonotype was seen only a few times. A junction end diverges from the germline sequence, so it may reflect a read error. The J gene is TRBJ2-3, the V gene TRBV6-5; 7 nucleotides agree with TRBD1. CDR1 and CDR2 (germline): MNHEY, SVGAGI. This CDR3 spans 13 amino acids. CDR3 amino acids: CASSYPGTDKQYF. The CDR3 nucleotides read TGTGCCAGCAGTTATCCCGGGACAGATAAGCAGTATTTT.

This rearrangement joins TRBV12-3 or TRBV12-4 to TRBJ1-2, with 7 positions matching TRBD1. CDR3 length equals 16 residues. V was clipped by 4 bases and J by 3 bases; unmatched bases: 11. The CDR3 spells CASSSPPYRGHYGYTF. In DNA, the CDR3 is TGTGCCAGCAGTTCCCCCCCCTACAGGGGACACTATGGCTACACCTTC.

The chain is built from TRBV5-6 and TRBJ2-5; D uncertain. Per the germline V gene, CDR1 is SGHDT and CDR2 is YYEEEE. Trimming shortened V by 5 bases and J by 1 base, and 9 bases separated the two germline ends. The CDR3 loop spans 13 amino acids. The CDR3 nucleotides are TGTGCCAGCAGGGAGTGGATCCAAGAGACCCAGTACTTC. Protein sequence: CASREWIQETQYF.

The table lists this clonotype with a count of one. This rearrangement joins TRBV9 to TRBJ2-2, with D possibly matching TRBD2 (6 bases). CDR3 length: 17 residues. Between the trimmed V and J ends, which lost 3 bases and 0 bases, there was a span of 15 bases. The germline V gene encodes CDR1 SGDLS and CDR2 YYNGEE. CDR3 residues: CASSASRDFANTGELFF. CDR3 nucleotide sequence: TGTGCCAGCAGCGCCTCACGGGACTTTGCGAACACCGGGGAGCTGTTTTTT. Variable domain in full (rest from reference TRBV9 and TRBJ2-2): DSGVTQTPKHLITATGQRVTLRCSPRSGDLSVYWYQQSLDQGLQFLIQYYNGEERAKGNILERFSAQQFPDLHSELNLSSLELGDSALYFCASSASRDFANTGELFFGEGSRLTVL.

The chain uses TRBV4-1 and TRBJ2-7; the D is unclear. The CDR3 extends over 16 amino acids. Germline lookup yields CDR1 MGHRA and CDR2 YSYEKL. The V end was cut by 0 bases, the J end by 0 bases, with 12 bases between. The CDR3 bases are TGCGCCAGCAGCCAAGACGGCGGCTCCCTCTCCTACGAGCAGTACTTC. It specifies CASSQDGGSLSYEQYF.

This clonotype was detected only a few times. This sequence joins TRBV7-3 and TRBJ2-2; TRBD2 matches at 11 bases. J lost 7 bases, V lost 0 bases, and 10 bases had no gene match. The CDR3 has 18 amino acids. Germline V gene lookup returns CDR1 SGHTA and CDR2 FQGTGA. The CDR3 reads CASSLTADRGLAGGELFF. The DNA of the CDR3 is TGTGCCAGCAGCTTAACCGCCGACAGAGGACTAGCGGGCGGGGAGCTGTTTTTT.

The chain carries TRBV7-9 and TRBJ2-3; no firm D call. This CDR3 has 13 amino acids. The V gene lost 4 bases and the J gene lost 3 bases, with 8 bases spanning the gap. CDR1 is SEHNR, CDR2 FQNEAQ, per germline (reference sequence). CDR3 region: CASSYLLTDTQYF. DNA of the CDR3: TGTGCCAGCAGCTACTTACTGACAGATACGCAGTATTTT.

This clonotype has only a few counts. The CDR3 nucleotides read TGTGCCAGCAGAGGGGGGGTACCTGACGAGCAGTACTTC. It yields the protein CASRGGVPDEQYF. V is TRBV12-3 or TRBV12-4 and J is TRBJ2-7; tentatively, D is TRBD2 (7 bases). Between the trimmed V and J ends, which lost 6 bases and 5 bases, there was a span of 14 bases. There are 13 residues in the CDR3.

As DNA, the CDR3 is TGTGCCAGCGAGAAGGAAACCTCCTACGAGCAGTACTTC. Translation: CASEKETSYEQYF. The chain employs TRBV7-9 and TRBJ2-7; no definite D call. V lost 8 bases to trimming and J lost 0 bases, with 11 bases between them. Germline V CDR1 and CDR2: SEHNR, FQNEAQ (reference sequence). The CDR3 is 13 residues long.

This clonotype has just a few counts. V is TRBV3-1 and J is TRBJ1-2, with 7 positions matching TRBD1. The germline gives CDR1 LGHDT, CDR2 YNNKEL (reference sequence). This CDR3 comprises 14 residues. V lost 3 bases and J lost 6; bases outside the gene matches: 7. This CDR3 reads CASSHVDRTNGYTF. In DNA, the CDR3 is TGTGCCAGCAGCCACGTGGACAGGACAAATGGCTACACCTTC. Full variable domain (outside the CDR3, taken from reference TRBV3-1 and TRBJ1-2): DTAVSQTPKYLVTQMGNDKSIKCEQNLGHDTMYWYKQDSKKFLKIMFSYNNKELIINETVPNRFSPKSPDKAHLNLHINSLELGDSAVYFCASSHVDRTNGYTFGSGTRLTVV.

This clonotype was observed a few times. In nucleotides, the CDR3 is TGCAGCGTTGAAGAGGGGGTCGATCAGCCCCAGCATTTT. It yields the protein CSVEEGVDQPQHF. This chain links TRBV29-1 with TRBJ1-5; a possible D gene is TRBD1 (5 bases). Deletions cut 0 bases from V and 5 bases from J, with 8 bases between. Germline assignment: CDR1 SQVTM and CDR2 ANQGSEA. The CDR3 runs 13 residues.

This clonotype was recorded a few times. The rearrangement links TRBV9 to TRBJ1-1, with 7 bases identical to TRBD1. The CDR3 contains 17 residues. Per germline, CDR1 SGDLS and CDR2 YYNGEE. Germline trimming cut 0 bases from V and 1 base from J; bases unmatched to any gene: 9. CDR3 DNA sequence: TGTGCCAGCAGCGTAGATCAGGGGGGAGGAGGGAACACTGAAGCTTTCTTT. Its protein is CASSVDQGGGGNTEAFF. The full variable domain, in which reference TRBV9 and TRBJ1-1 provide the parts outside the CDR3, is DSGVTQTPKHLITATGQRVTLRCSPRSGDLSVYWYQQSLDQGLQFLIQYYNGEERAKGNILERFSAQQFPDLHSELNLSSLELGDSALYFCASSVDQGGGGNTEAFFGQGTRLTVV.

This rearrangement joins TRBV7-9 to TRBJ1-5; 8 bases match TRBD1. The CDR3 is 17 residues long. Germline loops: CDR1 SEHNR, CDR2 FQNEAQ (reference sequence). The trim removed 1 base at V and 2 bases at J, leaving 7 bases unmatched. For the CDR3, the DNA is TGTGCCAGCAGCTTAGGTACACAGGGGGAAGGCAATCAGCCCCAGCATTTT. This translates into CASSLGTQGEGNQPQHF.

V is TRBV6-5 and J is TRBJ2-7; D perhaps matches TRBD1 (5 bases). The CDR3 sequence is 15 residues long. From germline, CDR1 is MNHEY and CDR2 SVGAGI. The V gene lost 8 bases and the J gene lost 6 bases, with 23 bases spanning the gap. The CDR3 protein is CASRSSSPRASEQYF. The CDR3 coding sequence is TGTGCCAGCCGAAGCTCCTCTCCCAGGGCATCCGAGCAGTACTTC.

The CDR3 coding sequence is TGTGCCAGCAGCCAAGATTGGCCGGGACAGGGAGCCTACGAGCAGTACTTC. It yields the protein CASSQDWPGQGAYEQYF. The chain joins TRBV3-1 to TRBJ2-7, with 9 bases identical to TRBD1. V lost 0 bases, J lost 2 bases, and 8 bases stayed unmatched. The CDR3 spans 17 residues. Germline loops: CDR1 LGHDT, CDR2 YNNKEL (reference sequence).

This clonotype was seen more than once but under ten times. The rearrangement links TRBV12-3 or TRBV12-4 to TRBJ1-1; the D is unclear. The germline V and J ends were trimmed by 1 base and 8 bases, with 14 bases remaining between them. There are 14 residues in the CDR3. The CDR3 spells CASSLGRLGWEAFF. The DNA for the CDR3 is TGTGCCAGCAGTTTAGGGCGGCTGGGCTGGGAAGCTTTCTTT.

The chain combines TRBV5-1 with TRBJ2-1; the D gene is possibly TRBD1 (5 bases). Trimming took 3 bases from V and 6 from J, leaving 7 bases between them. This CDR3 comprises 12 residues. Germline values: CDR1 SGHRS, CDR2 YFSETQ. CDR3 region: CASSWGANEQFF. CDR3 coding DNA: TGCGCCAGCAGCTGGGGCGCCAATGAGCAGTTCTTC.

This clonotype was detected many times. The rearrangement joins TRBV9 to TRBJ2-7, with D perhaps TRBD2 (5 bases). V gave up 4 bases and J gave up 5 bases, with 13 bases separating them. Germline V lookup: CDR1 SGDLS, CDR2 YYNGEE. The CDR3 contains 13 residues. The CDR3 DNA reads as TGTGCCAGCAGCAAGGAGCAGACTAACGAGCAGTACTTC. It yields the protein CASSKEQTNEQYF.

V is TRBV5-1 and J is TRBJ2-2; D uncertain. The CDR3 is 14 amino acids. Germline lookup yields CDR1 SGHRS and CDR2 YFSETQ. V was pared by 0 bases and J by 5 bases, with 8 bases between. The CDR3 loop is CASSLVPWTGELFF. In DNA, the CDR3 is TGCGCCAGCAGCTTGGTTCCGTGGACCGGGGAGCTGTTTTTT.

V usage is TRBV7-9 and J usage is TRBJ2-1; D is uncertain. The CDR3 is 15 residues long. CDR1 and CDR2 from the germline V gene are SEHNR and FQNEAQ (reference sequence). This chain's CDR3 is CATPGSTNLGNEQFF. The CDR3 DNA sequence: TGTGCGACCCCCGGGTCCACCAACCTGGGCAATGAGCAGTTCTTC.

The chain is built from TRBV30 and TRBJ1-1, with no clear D. Germline V lookup: CDR1 GTSNPN, CDR2 SVGIG (reference sequence). This CDR3 comprises 13 residues. Trimming took 4 bases from V and 0 from J, leaving 9 bases between them. CDR3 DNA: TGTGCCTGGATGGTTCAGATGAACACTGAAGCTTTCTTT. It yields the protein CAWMVQMNTEAFF.